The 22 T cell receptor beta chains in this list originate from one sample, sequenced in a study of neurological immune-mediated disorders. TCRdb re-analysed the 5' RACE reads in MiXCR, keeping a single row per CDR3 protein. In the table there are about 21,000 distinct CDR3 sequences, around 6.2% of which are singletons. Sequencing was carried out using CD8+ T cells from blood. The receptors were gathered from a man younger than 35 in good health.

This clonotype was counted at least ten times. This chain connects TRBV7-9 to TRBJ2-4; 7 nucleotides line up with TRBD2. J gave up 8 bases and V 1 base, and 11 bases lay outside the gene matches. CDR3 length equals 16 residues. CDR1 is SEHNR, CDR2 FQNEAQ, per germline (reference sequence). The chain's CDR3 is CASSLVRGTVGDIQYF. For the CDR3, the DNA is TGTGCCAGCAGCTTAGTGCGGGGGACTGTTGGGGACATTCAGTACTTC.

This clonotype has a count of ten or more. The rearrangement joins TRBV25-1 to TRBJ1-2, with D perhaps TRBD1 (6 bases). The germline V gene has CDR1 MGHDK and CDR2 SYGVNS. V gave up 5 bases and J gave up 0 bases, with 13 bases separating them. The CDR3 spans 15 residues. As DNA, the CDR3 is TGTGCCAGCAGTCCAACCACAGGGTCTAACTATGGCTACACCTTC. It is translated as CASSPTTGSNYGYTF.

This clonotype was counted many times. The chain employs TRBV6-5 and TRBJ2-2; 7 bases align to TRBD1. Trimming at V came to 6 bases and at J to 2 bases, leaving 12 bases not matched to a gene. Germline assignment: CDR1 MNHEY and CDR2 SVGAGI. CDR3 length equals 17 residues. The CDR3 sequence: CASRAVGGSSNTGELFF. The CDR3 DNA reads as TGTGCCAGCAGAGCGGTAGGGGGCTCGAGTAACACCGGGGAGCTGTTTTTT.

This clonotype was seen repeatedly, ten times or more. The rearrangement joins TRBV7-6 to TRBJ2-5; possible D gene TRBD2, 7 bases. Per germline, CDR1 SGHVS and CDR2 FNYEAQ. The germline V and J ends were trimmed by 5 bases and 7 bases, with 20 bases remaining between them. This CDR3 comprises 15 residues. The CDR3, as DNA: TGTGCCAGCAGCCCTCCGGGGGGCCCTAAAGGGACCCAGTACTTC. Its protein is CASSPPGGPKGTQYF.

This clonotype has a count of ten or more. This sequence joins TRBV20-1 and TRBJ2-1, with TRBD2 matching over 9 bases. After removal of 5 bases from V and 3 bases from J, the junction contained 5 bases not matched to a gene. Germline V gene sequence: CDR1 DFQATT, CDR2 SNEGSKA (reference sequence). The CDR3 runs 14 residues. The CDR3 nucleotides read TGCAGTGCTGTAGCGGGGGTCCACTACAATGAGCAGTTCTTC. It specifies CSAVAGVHYNEQFF.

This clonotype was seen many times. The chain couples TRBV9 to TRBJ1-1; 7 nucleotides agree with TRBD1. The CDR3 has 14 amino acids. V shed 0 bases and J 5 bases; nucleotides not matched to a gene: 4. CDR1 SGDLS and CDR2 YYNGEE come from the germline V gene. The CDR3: CASSVVGGRTEAFF. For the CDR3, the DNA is TGTGCCAGCAGCGTAGTAGGGGGCCGGACTGAAGCTTTCTTT.

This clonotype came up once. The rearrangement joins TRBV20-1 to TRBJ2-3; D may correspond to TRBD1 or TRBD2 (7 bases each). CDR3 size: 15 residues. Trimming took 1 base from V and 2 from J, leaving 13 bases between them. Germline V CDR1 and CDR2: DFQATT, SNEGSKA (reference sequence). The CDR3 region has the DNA TGCAGTGCTAGAGGCAGGGGGGACTACACAGATACGCAGTATTTT. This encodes CSARGRGDYTDTQYF.

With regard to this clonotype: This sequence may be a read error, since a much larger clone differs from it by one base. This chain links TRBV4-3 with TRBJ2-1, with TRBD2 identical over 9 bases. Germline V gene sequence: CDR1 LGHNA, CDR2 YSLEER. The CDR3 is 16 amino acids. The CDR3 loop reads CASSQDLAGGLNEQLF. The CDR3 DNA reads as TGCGCCAGCAGCCAAGATCTGGCGGGGGGGCTGAATGAGCAGTTATTC.

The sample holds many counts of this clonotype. The DNA for the CDR3 is TGCGCCAGCAGCTTGGGGGGCTTAGATGGCTACACCTTC. This translates into CASSLGGLDGYTF. This rearrangement joins TRBV5-1 to TRBJ1-2; possible D gene TRBD1, 5 bases. Trimming left V 0 bases short and J 6 bases short, with 9 bases between. The CDR3 sequence is 13 residues long. Germline CDR1 SGHRS, CDR2 YFSETQ. Drawing the rest from reference TRBV5-1 and TRBJ1-2, the complete variable domain is KAGVTQTPRYLIKTRGQQVTLSCSPISGHRSVSWYQQTPGQGLQFLFEYFSETQRNKGNFPGRFSGRQFSNSRSEMNVSTLELGDSALYLCASSLGGLDGYTFGSGTRLTVV.

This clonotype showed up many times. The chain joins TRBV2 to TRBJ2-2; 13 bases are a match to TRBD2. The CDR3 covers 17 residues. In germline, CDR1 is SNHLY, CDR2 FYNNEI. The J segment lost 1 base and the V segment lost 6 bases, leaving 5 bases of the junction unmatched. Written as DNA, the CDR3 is TGTGCCAGCAGCTCCGGGACTAGCGGGGAGAACACCGGGGAGCTGTTTTTT. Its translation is CASSSGTSGENTGELFF. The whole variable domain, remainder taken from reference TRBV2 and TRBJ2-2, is EPEVTQTPSHQVTQMGQEVILRCVPISNHLYFYWYRQILGQKVEFLVSFYNNEISEKSEIFDDQFSVERPDGSNFTLKIRSTKLEDSAMYFCASSSGTSGENTGELFFGEGSRLTVL.

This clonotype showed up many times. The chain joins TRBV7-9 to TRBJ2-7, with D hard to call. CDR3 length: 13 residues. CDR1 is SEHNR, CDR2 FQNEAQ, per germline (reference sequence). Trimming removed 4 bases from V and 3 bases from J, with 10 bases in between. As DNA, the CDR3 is TGTGCCAGCAGCTCTGCAGTGAGCTACGAGCAGTACTTC. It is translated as CASSSAVSYEQYF.

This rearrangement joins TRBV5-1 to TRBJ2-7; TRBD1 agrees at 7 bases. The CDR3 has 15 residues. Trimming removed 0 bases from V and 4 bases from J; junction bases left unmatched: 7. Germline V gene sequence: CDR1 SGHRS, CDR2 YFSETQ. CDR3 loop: CASSLGGTAQYEQYF. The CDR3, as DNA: TGCGCCAGCAGCTTGGGTGGGACAGCCCAGTACGAGCAGTACTTC.

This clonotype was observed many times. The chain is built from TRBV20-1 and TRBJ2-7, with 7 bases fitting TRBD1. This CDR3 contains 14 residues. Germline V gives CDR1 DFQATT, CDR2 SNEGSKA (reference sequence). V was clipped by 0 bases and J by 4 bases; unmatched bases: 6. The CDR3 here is CSARDAQGVYEQYF. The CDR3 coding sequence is TGCAGTGCTAGAGATGCCCAGGGGGTATACGAGCAGTACTTC.

CDR3 residues: CASSSTGYQYEQYF. In DNA, the CDR3 is TGCGCCAGCAGCTCCACAGGATATCAGTACGAGCAGTACTTC. The chain recombines TRBV5-1 with TRBJ2-7; D perhaps matches TRBD1 (5 bases). The CDR3 contains 14 residues. The V gene lost 3 bases and the J gene lost 4 bases, with 14 bases spanning the gap. The germline gives CDR1 SGHRS, CDR2 YFSETQ.

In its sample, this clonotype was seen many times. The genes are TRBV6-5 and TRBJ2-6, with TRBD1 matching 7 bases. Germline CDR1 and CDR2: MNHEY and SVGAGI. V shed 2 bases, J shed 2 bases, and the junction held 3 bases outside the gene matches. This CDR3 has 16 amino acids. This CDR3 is CASSYQTGTGANVLTF. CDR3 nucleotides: TGTGCCAGCAGTTACCAGACAGGGACTGGGGCCAACGTCCTGACTTTC.

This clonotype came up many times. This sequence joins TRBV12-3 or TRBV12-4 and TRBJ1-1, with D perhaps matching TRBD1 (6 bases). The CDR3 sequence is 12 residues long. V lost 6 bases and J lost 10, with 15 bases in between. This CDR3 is CASSLTGAAAFF. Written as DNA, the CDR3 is TGTGCCAGCAGCTTAACGGGGGCGGCAGCTTTCTTT.

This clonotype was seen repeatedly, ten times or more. The CDR3 region has the DNA TGTGCCAGCAGCTTAGTAAGCGGGCGAGGTCATACGCAGTATTTT. This translates into CASSLVSGRGHTQYF. V gene TRBV7-9 combines with J gene TRBJ2-3; possibly TRBD2 for D (6 bases). CDR3 size: 15 residues. Per the germline V gene, CDR1 is SEHNR and CDR2 is FQNEAQ (reference sequence). V was trimmed by 1 base and J by 7 bases, leaving 15 bases between them.

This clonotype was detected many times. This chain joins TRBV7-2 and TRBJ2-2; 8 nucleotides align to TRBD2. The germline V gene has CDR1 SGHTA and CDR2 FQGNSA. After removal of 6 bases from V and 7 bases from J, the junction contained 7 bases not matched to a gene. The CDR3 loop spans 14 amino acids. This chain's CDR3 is CASSNSGDDGELFF. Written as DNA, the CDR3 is TGTGCCAGCAGTAATAGCGGGGATGACGGGGAGCTGTTTTTT.

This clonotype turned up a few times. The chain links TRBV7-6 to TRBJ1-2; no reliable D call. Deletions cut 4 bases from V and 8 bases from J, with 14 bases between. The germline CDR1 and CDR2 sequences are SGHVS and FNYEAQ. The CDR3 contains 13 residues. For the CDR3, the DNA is TGTGCCAGCAGCTCCGGAAGCGCCGGGGGCTACACCTTC. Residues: CASSSGSAGGYTF.

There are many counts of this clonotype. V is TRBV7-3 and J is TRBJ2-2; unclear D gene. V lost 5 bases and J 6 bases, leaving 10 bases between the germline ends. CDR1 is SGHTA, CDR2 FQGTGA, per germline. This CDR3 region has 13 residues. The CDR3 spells CASSPMGPGELFF. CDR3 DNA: TGTGCCAGCAGCCCTATGGGTCCCGGGGAGCTGTTTTTT.

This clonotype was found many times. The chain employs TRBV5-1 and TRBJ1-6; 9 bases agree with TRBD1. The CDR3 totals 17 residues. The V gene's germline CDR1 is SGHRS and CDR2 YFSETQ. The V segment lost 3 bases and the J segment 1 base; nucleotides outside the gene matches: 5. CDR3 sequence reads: CASSSVGTGSYNSPLHF. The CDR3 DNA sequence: TGCGCCAGCAGCTCGGTCGGGACAGGGTCCTATAATTCACCCCTCCACTTT.

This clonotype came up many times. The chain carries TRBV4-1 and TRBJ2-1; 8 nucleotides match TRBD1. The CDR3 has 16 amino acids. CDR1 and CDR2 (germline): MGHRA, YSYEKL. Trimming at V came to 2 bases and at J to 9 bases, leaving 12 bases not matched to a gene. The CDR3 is CASSQFDAGQEAEQFF. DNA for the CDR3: TGCGCCAGCAGCCAATTTGACGCGGGACAGGAGGCTGAGCAGTTCTTC.